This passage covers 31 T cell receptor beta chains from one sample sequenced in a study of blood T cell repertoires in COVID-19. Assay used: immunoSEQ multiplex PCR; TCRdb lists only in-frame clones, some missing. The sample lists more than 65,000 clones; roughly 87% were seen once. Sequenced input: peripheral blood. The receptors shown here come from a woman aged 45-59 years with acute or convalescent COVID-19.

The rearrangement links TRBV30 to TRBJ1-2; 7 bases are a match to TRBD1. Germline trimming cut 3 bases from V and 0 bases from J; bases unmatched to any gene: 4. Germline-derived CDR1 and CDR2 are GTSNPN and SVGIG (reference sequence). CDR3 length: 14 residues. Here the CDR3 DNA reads TGTGCCTGGAGCGGGACAGCTCCTAACTATGGCTACACCTTC. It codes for CAWSGTAPNYGYTF.

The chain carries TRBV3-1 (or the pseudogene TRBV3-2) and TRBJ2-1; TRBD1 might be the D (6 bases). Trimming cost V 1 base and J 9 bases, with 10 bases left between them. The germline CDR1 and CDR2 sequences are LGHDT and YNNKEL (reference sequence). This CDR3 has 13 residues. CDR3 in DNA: TGTGCCAGCAGCCAAGCTCAGGGGAGTGAGCAGTTCTTC. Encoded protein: CASSQAQGSEQFF.

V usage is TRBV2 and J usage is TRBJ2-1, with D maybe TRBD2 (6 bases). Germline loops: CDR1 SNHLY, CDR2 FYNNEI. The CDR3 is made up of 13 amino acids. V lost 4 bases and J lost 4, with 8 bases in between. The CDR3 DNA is TGTGCCAGCAGTGTTCGGGAGTACAATGAGCAGTTCTTC. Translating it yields CASSVREYNEQFF.

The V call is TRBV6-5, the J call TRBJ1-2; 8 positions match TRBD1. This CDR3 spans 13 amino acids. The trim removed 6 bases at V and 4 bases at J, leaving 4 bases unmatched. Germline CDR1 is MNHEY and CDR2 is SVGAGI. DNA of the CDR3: TGTGCCAGCAGGTTCACAGGGGGCTATGGCTACACCTTC. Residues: CASRFTGGYGYTF.

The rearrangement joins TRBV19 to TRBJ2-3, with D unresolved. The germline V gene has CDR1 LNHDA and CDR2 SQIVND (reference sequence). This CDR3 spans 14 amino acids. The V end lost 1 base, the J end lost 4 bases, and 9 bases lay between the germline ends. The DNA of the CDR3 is TGTGCCAGTAGTATAGGCAGGATGGCAGATACGCAGTATTTT. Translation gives CASSIGRMADTQYF.

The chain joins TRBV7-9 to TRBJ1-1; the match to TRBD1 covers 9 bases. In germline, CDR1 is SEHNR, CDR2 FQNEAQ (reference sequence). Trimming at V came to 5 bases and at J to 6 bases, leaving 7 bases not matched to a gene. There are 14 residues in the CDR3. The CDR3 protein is CASSLNRGQAEAFF. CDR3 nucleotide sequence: TGTGCCAGCAGCCTTAACAGGGGGCAGGCTGAAGCTTTCTTT.

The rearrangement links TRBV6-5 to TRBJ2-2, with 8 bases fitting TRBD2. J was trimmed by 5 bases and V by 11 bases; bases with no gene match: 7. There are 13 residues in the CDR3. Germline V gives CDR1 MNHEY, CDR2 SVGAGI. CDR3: CAHGGEGTGELFF. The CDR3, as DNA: TGTGCCCACGGGGGGGAGGGGACCGGGGAGCTGTTTTTT.

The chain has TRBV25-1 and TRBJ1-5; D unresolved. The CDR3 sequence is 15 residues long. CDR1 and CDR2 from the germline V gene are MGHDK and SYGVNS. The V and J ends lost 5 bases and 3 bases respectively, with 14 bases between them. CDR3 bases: TGTGCCAGCAGTCCCTCCTCCACAAACAATCAGCCCCAGCATTTT. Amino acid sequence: CASSPSSTNNQPQHF.

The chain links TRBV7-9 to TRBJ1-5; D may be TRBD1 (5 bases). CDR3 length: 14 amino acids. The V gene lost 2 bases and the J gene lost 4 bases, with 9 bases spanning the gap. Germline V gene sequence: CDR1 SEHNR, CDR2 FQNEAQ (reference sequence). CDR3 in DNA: TGTGCCAGCAGCTTACCCGGGGGGAATCAGCCCCAGCATTTT. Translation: CASSLPGGNQPQHF. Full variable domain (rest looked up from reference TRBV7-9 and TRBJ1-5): DTGVSQNPRHKITKRGQNVTFRCDPISEHNRLYWYRQTLGQGPEFLTYFQNEAQLEKSRLLSDRFSAERPKGSFSTLEIQRTEQGDSAMYLCASSLPGGNQPQHFGDGTRLSIL.

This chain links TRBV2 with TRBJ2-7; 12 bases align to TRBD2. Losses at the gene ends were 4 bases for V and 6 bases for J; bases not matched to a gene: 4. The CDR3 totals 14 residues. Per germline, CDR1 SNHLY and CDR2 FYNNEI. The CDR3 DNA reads TGTGCCAGCAGTGGACTAGCGGGAGTTAGCGAGCAGTACTTC. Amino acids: CASSGLAGVSEQYF.

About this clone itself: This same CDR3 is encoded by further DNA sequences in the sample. The CDR3 sequence: CASSLQGANYGYTF. For the CDR3, the DNA is TGTGCCAGCTCACTTCAGGGTGCCAACTATGGCTACACCTTC. This chain links TRBV18 with TRBJ1-2; D may be TRBD1 (5 bases). This CDR3 has 14 residues. Trimming removed 4 bases from V and 2 bases from J, with 11 bases in between. Germline V lookup: CDR1 KGHSH, CDR2 LQKENI.

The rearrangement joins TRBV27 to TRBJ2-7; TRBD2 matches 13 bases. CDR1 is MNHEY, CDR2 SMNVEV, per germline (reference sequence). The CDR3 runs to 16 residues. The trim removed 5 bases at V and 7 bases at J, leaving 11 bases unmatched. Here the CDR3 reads CASSGGGLAGVGEQYF. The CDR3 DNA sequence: TGTGCCAGCAGTGGGGGAGGACTAGCGGGAGTTGGAGAGCAGTACTTC.

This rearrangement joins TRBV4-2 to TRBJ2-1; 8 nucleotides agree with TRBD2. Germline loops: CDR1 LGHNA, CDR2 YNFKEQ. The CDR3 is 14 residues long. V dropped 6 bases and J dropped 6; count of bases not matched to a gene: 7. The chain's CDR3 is CASSPGLVTNEQFF. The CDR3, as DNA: TGTGCCAGCAGTCCGGGACTAGTCACCAATGAGCAGTTCTTC.

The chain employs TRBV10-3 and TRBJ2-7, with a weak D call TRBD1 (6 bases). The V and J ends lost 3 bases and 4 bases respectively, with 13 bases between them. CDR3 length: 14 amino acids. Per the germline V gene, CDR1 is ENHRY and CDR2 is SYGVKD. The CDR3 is CAISEGGQGYEQYF. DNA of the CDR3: TGTGCCATCAGTGAAGGGGGTCAGGGGTACGAGCAGTACTTC.

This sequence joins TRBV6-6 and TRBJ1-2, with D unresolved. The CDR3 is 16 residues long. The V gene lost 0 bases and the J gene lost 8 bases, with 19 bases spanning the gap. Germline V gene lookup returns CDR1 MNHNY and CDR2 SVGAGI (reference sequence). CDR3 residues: CASSYSAGGRNYGYTF. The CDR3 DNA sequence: TGTGCCAGCAGTTACTCCGCTGGAGGGAGGAATTACGGCTACACCTTC.

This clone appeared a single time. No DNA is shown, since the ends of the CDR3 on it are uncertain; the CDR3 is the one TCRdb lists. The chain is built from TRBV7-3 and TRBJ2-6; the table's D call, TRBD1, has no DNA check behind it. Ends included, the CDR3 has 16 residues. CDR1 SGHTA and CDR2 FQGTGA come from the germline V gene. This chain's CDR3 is CASSFQVSSGANVLTF.

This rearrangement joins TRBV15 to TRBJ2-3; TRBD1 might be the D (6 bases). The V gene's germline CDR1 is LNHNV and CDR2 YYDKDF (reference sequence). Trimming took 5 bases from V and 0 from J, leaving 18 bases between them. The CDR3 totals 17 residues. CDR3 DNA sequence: TGTGCCACCAGCCTCCTGGAACCAGGGACAAGCACAGATACGCAGTATTTT. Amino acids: CATSLLEPGTSTDTQYF.

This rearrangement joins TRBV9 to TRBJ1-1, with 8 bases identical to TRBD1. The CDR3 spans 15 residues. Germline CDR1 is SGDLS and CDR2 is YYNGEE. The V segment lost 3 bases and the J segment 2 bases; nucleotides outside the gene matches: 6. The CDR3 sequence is CASSAGTGRNTEAFF. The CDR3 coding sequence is TGTGCCAGCAGCGCAGGGACAGGACGAAACACTGAAGCTTTCTTT.

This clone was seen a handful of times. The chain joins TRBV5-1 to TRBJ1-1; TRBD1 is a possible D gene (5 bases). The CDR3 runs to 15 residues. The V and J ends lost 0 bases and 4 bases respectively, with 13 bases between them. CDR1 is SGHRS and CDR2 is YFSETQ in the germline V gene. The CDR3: CASSLEFNGGTEAFF. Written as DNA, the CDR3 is TGCGCCAGCAGCTTGGAATTTAACGGGGGCACTGAAGCTTTCTTT.

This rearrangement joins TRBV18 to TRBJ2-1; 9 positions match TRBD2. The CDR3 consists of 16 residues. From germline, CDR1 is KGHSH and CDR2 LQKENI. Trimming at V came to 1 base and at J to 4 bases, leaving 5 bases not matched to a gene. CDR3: CASSPQRLAGYNEQFF. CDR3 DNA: TGTGCCAGCTCACCACAGCGTCTAGCGGGGTACAATGAGCAGTTCTTC.

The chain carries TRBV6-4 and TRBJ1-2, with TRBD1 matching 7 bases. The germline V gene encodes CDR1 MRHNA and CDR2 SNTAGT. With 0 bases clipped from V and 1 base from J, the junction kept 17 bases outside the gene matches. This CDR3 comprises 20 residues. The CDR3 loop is CASSDSVTGNQGLVNYGYTF. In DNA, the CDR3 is TGTGCCAGCAGTGACTCAGTGACAGGGAATCAAGGGTTAGTTAACTATGGCTACACCTTC.

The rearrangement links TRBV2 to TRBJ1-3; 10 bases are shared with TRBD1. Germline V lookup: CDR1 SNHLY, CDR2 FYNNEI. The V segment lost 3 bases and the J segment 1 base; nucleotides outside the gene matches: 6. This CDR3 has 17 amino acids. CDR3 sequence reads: CASSEPGQGISGNTIYF. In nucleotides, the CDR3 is TGTGCCAGCAGTGAGCCGGGACAGGGGATTTCTGGAAACACCATATATTTT.

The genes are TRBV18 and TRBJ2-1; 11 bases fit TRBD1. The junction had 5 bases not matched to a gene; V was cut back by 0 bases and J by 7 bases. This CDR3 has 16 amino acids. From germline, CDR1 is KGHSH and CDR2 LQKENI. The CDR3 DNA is TGTGCCAGCTCACCACCGGGACAGGGGGTCCAGAATGAGCAGTTCTTC. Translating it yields CASSPPGQGVQNEQFF. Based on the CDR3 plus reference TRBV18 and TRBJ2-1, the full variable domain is NAGVMQNPRHLVRRRGQEARLRCSPMKGHSHVYWYRQLPEEGLKFMVYLQKENIIDESGMPKERFSAEFPKEGPSILRIQQVVRGDSAAYFCASSPPGQGVQNEQFFGPGTRLTVL.

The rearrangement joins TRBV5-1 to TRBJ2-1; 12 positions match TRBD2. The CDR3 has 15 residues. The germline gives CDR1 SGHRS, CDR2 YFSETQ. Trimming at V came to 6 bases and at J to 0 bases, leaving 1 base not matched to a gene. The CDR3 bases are TGCGCCAGCATGACTAGCGGGAGCTCCTACAATGAGCAGTTCTTC. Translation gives CASMTSGSSYNEQFF.

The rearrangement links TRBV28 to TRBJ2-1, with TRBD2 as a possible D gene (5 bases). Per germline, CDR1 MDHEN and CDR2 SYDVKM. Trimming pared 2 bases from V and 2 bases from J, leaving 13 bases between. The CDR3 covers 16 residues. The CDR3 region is CASSLDEGRTYNEQFF. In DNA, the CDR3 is TGTGCCAGCAGTTTAGATGAGGGCAGAACCTACAATGAGCAGTTCTTC. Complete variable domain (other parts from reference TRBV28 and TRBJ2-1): DVKVTQSSRYLVKRTGEKVFLECVQDMDHENMFWYRQDPGLGLRLIYFSYDVKMKEKGDIPEGYSVSREKKERFSLILESASTNQTSMYLCASSLDEGRTYNEQFFGPGTRLTVL.

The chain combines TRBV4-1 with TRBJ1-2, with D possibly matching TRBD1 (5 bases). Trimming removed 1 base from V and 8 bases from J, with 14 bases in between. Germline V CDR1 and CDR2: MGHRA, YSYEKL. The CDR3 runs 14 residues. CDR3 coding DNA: TGCGCCAGCAGCCAAGGGGGCCGGTCCGGGGGCTACACCTTC. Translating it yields CASSQGGRSGGYTF.

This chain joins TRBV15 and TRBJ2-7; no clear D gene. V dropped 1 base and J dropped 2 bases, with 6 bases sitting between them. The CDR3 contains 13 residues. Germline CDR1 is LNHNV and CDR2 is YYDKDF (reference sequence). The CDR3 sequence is CATSRAETYEQYF. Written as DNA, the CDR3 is TGTGCCACCAGCAGAGCGGAGACCTACGAGCAGTACTTC.

The CDR3 reads CASRPRQGGTNEKLFF. The CDR3 DNA reads TGTGCCAGTAGGCCGCGACAGGGGGGAACTAATGAAAAACTGTTTTTT. The chain couples TRBV19 to TRBJ1-4, with 9 nucleotides matching TRBD1. With V trimmed by 6 bases and J by 1 base, 6 bases remained unmatched. The CDR3 runs to 16 residues. Germline CDR1 is LNHDA and CDR2 is SQIVND (reference sequence).

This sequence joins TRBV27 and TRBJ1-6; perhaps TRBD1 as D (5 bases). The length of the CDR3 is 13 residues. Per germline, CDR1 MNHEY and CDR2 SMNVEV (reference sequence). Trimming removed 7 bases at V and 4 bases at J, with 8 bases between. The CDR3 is CASTGGYNSPLHF. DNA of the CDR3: TGTGCCAGCACCGGGGGGTATAATTCACCCCTCCACTTT.

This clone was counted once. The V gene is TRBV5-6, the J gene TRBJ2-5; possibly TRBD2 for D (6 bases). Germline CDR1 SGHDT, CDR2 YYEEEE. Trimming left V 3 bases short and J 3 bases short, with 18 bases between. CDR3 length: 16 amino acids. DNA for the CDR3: TGTGCCAGCAGCTCCCTCCTTATTAGCGGCAAAGAGACCCAGTACTTC. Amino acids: CASSSLLISGKETQYF.

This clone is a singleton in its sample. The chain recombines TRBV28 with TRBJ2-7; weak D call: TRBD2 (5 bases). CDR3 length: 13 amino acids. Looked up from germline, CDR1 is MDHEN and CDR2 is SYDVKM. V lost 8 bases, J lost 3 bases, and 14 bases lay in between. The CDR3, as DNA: TGTGCCAGCTCGGGGTCGCCTCACTACGAGCAGTACTTC. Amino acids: CASSGSPHYEQYF.